This is a list of T cell receptor beta chains from one sample in a study of identical twins. TCRdb ran MiXCR on the 5' RACE reads and lists one entry per CDR3 protein. The repertoire holds some 1,700,000 distinct CDR3 sequences, with 32% as singletons. Sequences were obtained from cord blood. Receptors originate from a newborn girl in good health. CDR3s include the opening cysteine and the closing phenylalanine or tryptophan. The order of the fields is clone size, D gene, V gene, J gene, CDR3 protein, CDR3 DNA. The D gene is left open where the match is weak. Size values are once, few and many counts, or a class for expanded clones, and some rows have none.

NA	NA	TRBV7-8	TRBJ2-4	CAGSLGSRGLAKNIQYF	TGTGCCGGCAGCTTAGGAAGCAGGGGACTAGCCAAAAACATTCAGTACTTC
NA	TRBD2	TRBV20-1	TRBJ2-5	CSARHQGLAVGNEQYF	TGCAGTGCTAGACATCAAGGGCTAGCGGTAGGCAATGAGCAGTACTTC
NA	NA	TRBV5-1	TRBJ2-4	CASSDGGGLNEQYF	TGCGCCAGCAGCGACGGTGGGGGGCTGAATGAGCAGTACTTC
once	NA	TRBV1	TRBJ1-1	CTSSQVGGDTEAFF	TGCACCAGCAGCCAAGTAGGGGGGGACACTGAAGCTTTCTTT
NA	NA	TRBV5-1	TRBJ2-7	CASSFQLGHYNEQYF	TGCGCCAGCAGCTTCCAACTGGGACACTACAATGAGCAGTACTTC
NA	TRBD2	TRBV7-8	TRBJ2-4	CASSQRRLAGGFGAKNIQYF	TGTGCCAGCAGCCAAAGGAGGCTAGCGGGAGGATTCGGAGCCAAAAACATTCAGTACTTC
few	NA	TRBV3-1	TRBJ2-5	CASSHRQNQETQYF	TGTGCCAGCAGCCACCGACAGAACCAAGAGACCCAGTACTTC
NA	NA	TRBV4-1	TRBJ2-3	CASSHLTSTDTQYF	TGCGCCAGCAGCCACCTCACGTCTACAGATACGCAGTATTTT
few	TRBD2	TRBV10-3	TRBJ2-5	CAISWSRAGETQYF	TGTGCCATCAGTTGGTCCCGAGCGGGGGAGACCCAGTACTTC
once	TRBD1	TRBV5-4	TRBJ1-1	CASSLIDRETEAFF	TGTGCCAGCAGCTTGATCGACAGGGAGACTGAAGCTTTCTTT
NA	NA	TRBV10-2	TRBJ2-1	CASSLQPPNEQFF	TGCGCCAGCAGTTTACAGCCCCCCAATGAGCAGTTCTTC
NA	TRBD1	TRBV7-9	TRBJ2-1	CASSLGPGQGSGYSYNEQFF	TGTGCCAGCAGCTTAGGCCCGGGACAGGGTTCAGGGTACTCCTACAATGAGCAGTTCTTC
few	TRBD2	TRBV4-1	TRBJ2-1	CASSHSGLAHEQFF	TGCGCCAGCAGCCATTCTGGACTAGCCCATGAGCAGTTCTTC
NA	NA	TRBV28	TRBJ2-7	CTTGPYEQYF	TGTACCACGGGACCCTACGAGCAGTACTTC
once	NA	TRBV28	TRBJ2-1	CASSLWISGNNEQFF	TGTGCCAGCAGTTTATGGATTAGCGGAAACAACGAGCAGTTCTTC
few	TRBD2	TRBV20-1	TRBJ2-3	CSVTLAVGTDTQYF	TGCAGTGTCACACTAGCGGTTGGCACAGATACGCAGTATTTT
few	TRBD1	TRBV7-9	TRBJ1-6	CASRKSGTAYNSPLHF	TGTGCCAGCAGAAAATCCGGGACAGCCTATAATTCACCCCTCCACTTT
NA	NA	TRBV3-1	TRBJ2-5	CASSQDTGGGGQSVETQYF	TGTGCCAGCAGCCAAGATACGGGAGGCGGGGGCCAATCAGTGGAGACCCAGTACTTC
NA	TRBD2	TRBV5-6	TRBJ2-3	CASSLETSGGRDTQYF	TGTGCCAGCAGCTTGGAGACTAGCGGGGGGAGGGATACGCAGTATTTT
few	TRBD2	TRBV25-1	TRBJ2-7	CASSEWKRGYNEQYF	TGTGCCAGCAGTGAATGGAAGCGGGGTTACAATGAGCAGTACTTC
NA	NA	TRBV11-3	TRBJ2-3	CASSPSPGFGTDTQYF	TGTGCCAGCAGCCCGTCCCCGGGGTTCGGCACAGATACGCAGTATTTT
few	NA	TRBV2	TRBJ2-1	CASRVDGSSYNEQFF	TGTGCCAGCAGGGTGGACGGGAGCTCCTACAATGAGCAGTTCTTC
NA	NA	TRBV29-1	TRBJ2-3	CSTQPVLTDTQYF	TGCAGCACACAGCCGGTGCTCACAGATACGCAGTATTTT
NA	TRBD2	TRBV12-3/TRBV12-4	TRBJ2-7	CASSFRTRGSYEQYF	TGTGCCAGCAGTTTTAGGACTAGGGGTTCCTACGAGCAGTACTTC
NA	NA	TRBV27	TRBJ2-5	CASSFLSGEETQYF	TGTGCCAGCAGTTTCTTATCGGGTGAGGAGACCCAGTACTTC
NA	TRBD1	TRBV18	TRBJ2-7	CASSPGQGATYEQYF	TGTGCCAGCTCACCGGGACAGGGAGCCACTTACGAGCAGTACTTC
few	NA	TRBV10-3	TRBJ1-6	CAIRGTGVSYNSPLHF	TGTGCCATCAGAGGGACCGGTGTCTCCTATAATTCACCCCTCCACTTT
many	NA	TRBV7-2	TRBJ2-3	CASSFLSGSADTQYF	TGTGCCAGCAGCTTCTTGTCGGGATCCGCAGATACGCAGTATTTT
NA	TRBD1	TRBV6-1	TRBJ1-1	CASNNRGENTEAFF	TGTGCCAGCAACAACAGGGGCGAGAACACTGAAGCTTTCTTT
few	NA	TRBV30	TRBJ2-4	CAWSVQKPGEQYF	TGTGCCTGGAGTGTACAGAAGCCGGGTGAGCAGTACTTC
NA	TRBD2	TRBV4-2	TRBJ2-1	CASSQLLAGAGGNEQFF	TGTGCCAGCAGCCAGCTCCTAGCGGGAGCCGGAGGGAATGAGCAGTTCTTC
NA	TRBD2	TRBV10-3	TRBJ2-2	CAISGLAGDTGELFF	TGTGCCATCAGTGGACTAGCGGGAGATACCGGGGAGCTGTTTTTT
NA	NA	TRBV9	TRBJ2-5	CASSVVWYRWKSGNEQYF	TGTGCCAGCAGCGTAGTCTGGTATAGGTGGAAGAGCGGCAATGAGCAGTACTTC
NA	NA	TRBV14	TRBJ2-6	CASSYRHSGANVLTF	TGTGCCAGCAGCTACCGACACTCTGGGGCCAACGTCCTGACTTTC
NA	NA	TRBV15	TRBJ1-4	CATSRDQATNEKLFF	TGTGCCACCAGCAGAGATCAGGCAACTAATGAAAAACTGTTTTTT
few	NA	TRBV6-6	TRBJ2-5	CASSLWQEETQYF	TGTGCCAGCAGTCTTTGGCAGGAAGAGACCCAGTACTTC
many	TRBD2	TRBV10-3	TRBJ2-3	CAISESGGGSTDTQYF	TGTGCCATCAGTGAGTCGGGCGGGGGGAGCACAGATACGCAGTATTTT
NA	NA	TRBV14	TRBJ2-7	CASSQDPGRSYEQYF	TGTGCCAGCAGCCAAGATCCGGGACGGTCCTACGAGCAGTACTTC
NA	NA	TRBV5-5	TRBJ2-1	CASSSQEKPYNEQFF	TGTGCCAGCAGCTCTCAAGAAAAACCCTATAATGAGCAGTTCTTC
few	TRBD2	TRBV20-1	TRBJ2-7	CSAAGLAPHPHEQYF	TGCAGTGCGGCCGGACTAGCTCCCCACCCACACGAGCAGTACTTC
NA	TRBD2	TRBV5-6	TRBJ2-5	CASSLVTGGQETQYF	TGTGCCAGCAGCTTGGTTACGGGAGGGCAAGAGACCCAGTACTTC
NA	NA	TRBV4-2	TRBJ2-1	CASSQGTGTQSSYNEQFF	TGTGCCAGCAGCCAAGGAACCGGGACTCAAAGCTCCTACAATGAGCAGTTCTTC
few	NA	TRBV20-1	TRBJ2-7	CSARSGTHEQYF	TGCAGTGCTAGATCAGGGACCCACGAGCAGTACTTC
few	NA	TRBV5-1	TRBJ2-5	CASSLVPGAETQYF	TGCGCCAGCAGCTTGGTTCCTGGGGCAGAGACCCAGTACTTC
NA	TRBD2	TRBV20-1	TRBJ2-5	CSAQAGVVQETQYF	TGCAGCGCTCAGGCGGGAGTCGTCCAAGAGACCCAGTACTTC
NA	NA	TRBV20-1	TRBJ2-7	CSACRGSSYEQYF	TGCAGTGCCTGTAGGGGGAGCTCCTACGAGCAGTACTTC
NA	NA	TRBV7-9	TRBJ1-5	CASSLGTGLSNQPQHF	TGTGCCAGCAGCTTAGGGACCGGCCTTAGCAATCAGCCCCAGCATTTT
few	TRBD2	TRBV9	TRBJ2-3	CASSVRSSGATDTQYF	TGTGCCAGCAGCGTTAGGTCTAGCGGAGCCACAGATACGCAGTATTTT
few	TRBD1	TRBV5-1	TRBJ2-1	CASSLRNRGNEQFF	TGCGCCAGCAGCTTAAGAAACAGGGGCAATGAGCAGTTCTTC
few	TRBD2	TRBV3-1	TRBJ2-1	CASSRPSGSYNERFF	TGTGCCAGCAGCCGACCTAGCGGCTCCTACAATGAGCGGTTTTTC
few	NA	TRBV7-8	TRBJ2-1	CASSLDGPSYNEQFF	TGTGCCAGCAGCTTAGACGGGCCCTCCTACAATGAGCAGTTCTTC
NA	NA	TRBV25-1	TRBJ1-4	CASSDIRRYEKLFF	TGTGCCAGCAGTGACATCAGGAGGTATGAAAAACTGTTTTTT
NA	NA	TRBV24-1	TRBJ2-1	CATSDNRAEQFF	TGTGCCACCAGTGATAATAGGGCTGAGCAGTTCTTC
NA	NA	TRBV12-3/TRBV12-4	TRBJ2-7	CASSLGIGTPYEHYF	TGTGCCAGCAGTTTAGGTATCGGGACACCATACGAGCACTACTTC
once	NA	TRBV3-1	TRBJ2-1	CASSPRQEYNEQFF	TGTGCCAGCAGCCCTAGGCAGGAGTACAATGAGCAGTTCTTC